This T cell receptor beta chain was sequenced in a study of STAT5B mutations in CD4+ large granular lymphocyte leukemia. The CDR3 is 14 amino acids. Trimming removed 7 bases at V and 7 bases at J, with 14 bases between. Germline lookup yields CDR1 ENHRY and CDR2 SYGVKD. This table comes from immunoSEQ multiplex PCR, and its TCRdb copy is limited to in-frame clones, with some not included. The sample records 30,000 to 40,000 clones, roughly 71% being singletons. The V call is TRBV10-3, the J call TRBJ1-6; TRBD1 is a possible D gene (6 bases). Material: CD4+ T cells from blood buffy coats. This receptor was obtained from a human donor in good health. CDR3 in DNA: TGTGCCATCAAGGGGACAACTGGCAATTCACCCCTCCACTTT. Its protein is CAIKGTTGNSPLHF.